The following is a T cell receptor beta chain sequence with its context. The sample comes from a study of cytomegalovirus exposure and HLA in healthy donors. CDR3 length: 15 residues. V was cut by 3 bases and J by 0 bases, with 11 bases left in between. The germline gives CDR1 KGHSH, CDR2 LQKENI. The PCR ran on 60 Vbeta and 13 Jbeta primers. Clones were read by immunoSEQ multiplex PCR, and TCRdb kept only the in-frame ones, dropping some. The table lists tens of thousands of clones, roughly 80% of them singletons. The clonotype was recovered from a woman in her thirties or forties in good health and CMV-seropositive. Input material: PBMCs. The rearrangement uses TRBV18 and TRBJ1-1; D is possibly TRBD1 (6 bases). CDR3 nucleotides: TGTGCCAGCTCACCGACGGACAGCCTGAACACTGAAGCTTTCTTT. Residues: CASSPTDSLNTEAFF.